This TCR beta chain was found in a study of a mutant IDH1 vaccine in newly diagnosed glioma. Overall study: Treated patients, about 60% male and roughly 40% female, averaged 40.4 years of age. Most patients had radiochemotherapy with temozolomide before enrollment; others had one alone.

Indicated time point: baseline, week 1 (first vaccination visit). Documented treatment: pre-vaccination baseline after standard-of-care therapy. The assay was immunoSEQ multiplex PCR, and TCRdb's table has in-frame clones only and misses some. The profile shows nearly 50,000 clones, roughly 85% of them singletons. Germline V gene sequence: CDR1 SGHVS, CDR2 FQNEAQ. J lost 1 base, V lost 3 bases, and 8 bases had no gene match. CDR3 length: 17 residues. About this clone itself: The antigen is not known.

Notes on the study in general: Immune responses induced by vaccination arose in 93.3% of the patients. Apparently, pseudoprogression bore no relation to changes among the top peripheral T cell clonotypes.

The source of this sequence is a man aged 35 to 55 with glioma. The sequencing here drew on PBMCs, taken from a glioma patient treated with radiotherapy, temozolomide or both. The rearrangement uses TRBV7-8 and TRBJ2-7; 11 positions agree with TRBD2. The chain's CDR3 is CASSFPGLAVMSYEQYF. CDR3 DNA: TGTGCCAGCAGCTTCCCGGGACTAGCGGTTATGTCCTACGAGCAGTACTTC.